The 32 T cell receptor beta chains below all came from one sample that was sequenced in a study of T cells in Graves' hyperthyroidism and ophthalmopathy. Researchers took RNA transcripts and amplified the TCR beta CDR3 regions from them. HTBI primers were employed in a first-round RT-PCR of the TCR CDR3. MiXCR, applied by TCRdb to the multiplex PCR reads, yields one record per CDR3 protein. In the table there are about 540,000 distinct CDR3 sequences, around 46% of which are singletons. Sequencing input: peripheral blood or thyroid tissue (not recorded which). These receptor sequences come from a young woman with Graves' hyperthyroidism.

The chain recombines TRBV20-1 with TRBJ2-7, with 7 nucleotides matching TRBD2. With 2 bases clipped from V and 6 bases from J, the junction kept 7 bases outside the gene matches. From germline, CDR1 is DFQATT and CDR2 SNEGSKA (reference sequence). The CDR3 contains 13 residues. The CDR3 reads CSARRAGVSEQYF. The CDR3 DNA is TGCAGTGCTAGAAGGGCGGGAGTTTCCGAGCAGTACTTC.

V usage is TRBV12-3 or TRBV12-4 and J usage is TRBJ1-5, with 7 bases aligning to TRBD1. CDR3 size: 16 residues. V gave up 0 bases and J gave up 6 bases; unmatched junction bases: 8. CDR3 in DNA: TGTGCCAGCAGTTTAGCGGAAGGGGGCGCGGGTCAGCCCCAGCATTTT. It encodes CASSLAEGGAGQPQHF.

This clonotype was observed many times. The rearrangement links TRBV29-1 to TRBJ1-4, with D maybe TRBD1 (6 bases). Germline lookup yields CDR1 SQVTM and CDR2 ANQGSEA. This CDR3 is built from 13 residues. V dropped 6 bases and J dropped 5 bases, with 13 bases sitting between them. The CDR3 DNA reads as TGCAGCGTCCAACGGGGGGCGAATGAAAAACTGTTTTTT. Its translation is CSVQRGANEKLFF.

This clonotype was recorded at least ten times. The V and J genes are TRBV12-3 or TRBV12-4 and TRBJ1-2; the match to TRBD1 covers 8 bases. V lost 6 bases to trimming and J lost 4 bases; unmatched junction nucleotides: 4. CDR3 size: 13 residues. Here the CDR3 DNA reads TGTGCCAGCAGGGGACAGGCGTTCTATGGCTACACCTTC. It yields the protein CASRGQAFYGYTF.

The J gene is TRBJ1-2, the V gene TRBV25-1; D might be TRBD1 (5 bases). The CDR3 sequence is 13 residues long. Germline CDR1 MGHDK, CDR2 SYGVNS. Trimming took 8 bases from V and 2 from J, leaving 12 bases between them. CDR3 DNA sequence: TGTGCCAGCCTGGGGGGGGGGAACTATGGCTACACCTTC. It translates to CASLGGGNYGYTF.

V gene TRBV7-6 combines with J gene TRBJ2-7; 13 bases are a match to TRBD2. Germline V gives CDR1 SGHVS, CDR2 FNYEAQ. The CDR3 totals 15 residues. The ends lost 6 bases at V and 3 bases at J; junction bases unmatched: 5. The DNA of the CDR3 is TGTGCCAGCAGTGAACTAGCGGGAGGGTACTACGAGCAGTACTTC. Its protein product is CASSELAGGYYEQYF.

In its sample, this clonotype was seen once. The chain carries TRBV20-1 and TRBJ1-2; D possibly corresponds to TRBD1 (6 bases). CDR1 is DFQATT, CDR2 SNEGSKA, per germline (reference sequence). The CDR3 is 12 residues long. Trimming stripped 3 bases from V and 7 bases from J, with 12 bases between. CDR3 nucleotide sequence: TGCAGTGCTAGCAGGGGTAACGGTGGCTACACCTTC. This gives the protein CSASRGNGGYTF.

This clonotype has ten or more counts. The rearrangement joins TRBV25-1 to TRBJ1-1, with D unresolved. The CDR3 covers 13 residues. V was pared by 2 bases and J by 4 bases, with 8 bases between. CDR1 is MGHDK, CDR2 SYGVNS, per germline. CDR3 bases: TGTGCCAGCAGTGAAGTGGGTGGCACTGAAGCTTTCTTT. It yields the protein CASSEVGGTEAFF.

This rearrangement joins TRBV19 to TRBJ2-7; TRBD1 is a possible D gene (6 bases). CDR1 is LNHDA and CDR2 is SQIVND in the germline V gene (reference sequence). Trimming shortened V by 8 bases and J by 2 bases, and 10 bases separated the two germline ends. The CDR3 is made up of 12 amino acids. The CDR3 nucleotides read TGTGCCAGTCTAGGGGGAGCCTACGAGCAGTACTTC. This gives the protein CASLGGAYEQYF.

A remark on this clonotype: Since a much larger clone is just one base distant, this may be a read error. This sequence joins TRBV2 and TRBJ2-7; D remains unclear. V was cut by 6 bases and J by 5 bases, with 8 bases left in between. The CDR3 is 11 residues long. Germline CDR1 reads SNHLY; CDR2 reads FYNNEI. In DNA, the CDR3 is TGTGCCAGCAGAGGGCCCGACGAGCAGTACTTC. Its protein is CASRGPDEQYF.

This clonotype occurred once. The chain couples TRBV29-1 to TRBJ2-7; no clear D. This CDR3 spans 10 amino acids. The germline V gene has CDR1 SQVTM and CDR2 ANQGSEA. Trimming left V 7 bases short and J 0 bases short, with 4 bases between. The CDR3, as DNA: TGCAGCGGGGTCTCCTACGAGCAGTACTTC. This codes for CSGVSYEQYF.

J is TRBJ1-2 and V is TRBV29-1; the D gene is possibly TRBD1 (5 bases). Trimming took off 5 bases at V and 8 bases at J, with 15 bases between the two ends. The CDR3 consists of 12 residues. Germline V gene data show CDR1 as SQVTM and CDR2 as ANQGSEA. The CDR3 nucleotides read TGCAGCGTTAGGGCAGGGTACGACGGCTACACCTTC. Its protein is CSVRAGYDGYTF.

A few counts support this clonotype. The chain joins TRBV20-1 to TRBJ1-1; D may be TRBD1 (6 bases). CDR3 size: 16 residues. With 3 bases removed from V and 8 bases from J, the gap between germline ends came to 25 bases. Germline assignment: CDR1 DFQATT and CDR2 SNEGSKA (reference sequence). CDR3 bases: TGCAGTGCTAGCCTCGCACAAGCAGGGGCCCTACGGGAAGCTTTCTTT. It codes for CSASLAQAGALREAFF.

The V call is TRBV2, the J call TRBJ2-5, with D maybe TRBD2 (6 bases). The CDR3 contains 12 residues. Germline values: CDR1 SNHLY, CDR2 FYNNEI. The CDR3 loop is CARRAATGSQYF. DNA of the CDR3: TGTGCTAGGAGGGCGGCAACGGGGTCCCAGTACTTC. The full variable domain, in which reference TRBV2 and TRBJ2-5 provide the parts outside the CDR3, is EPEVTQTPSHQVTQMGQEVILRCVPISNHLYFYWYRQILGQKVEFLVSFYNNEISEKSEIFDDQFSVERPDGSNFTLKIRSTKLEDSAMYFCARRAATGSQYFGPGTRLLVL.

V usage is TRBV25-1 and J usage is TRBJ1-2, with TRBD1 identical over 7 bases. Germline V gene sequence: CDR1 MGHDK, CDR2 SYGVNS. This CDR3 spans 12 amino acids. The junction had 7 bases not matched to a gene; V was cut back by 9 bases and J by 6 bases. The CDR3 spells CARLDRRNGYTF. For the CDR3, the DNA is TGTGCCAGATTGGACAGGCGAAATGGCTACACCTTC.

CDR3 sequence reads: CASSVTGQIQETQYF. CDR3 nucleotide sequence: TGTGCCAGCAGCGTAACCGGGCAGATCCAAGAGACCCAGTACTTC. The chain recombines TRBV7-9 with TRBJ2-5, with unresolved D. Trimming took off 5 bases at V and 1 base at J, with 14 bases between the two ends. This CDR3 spans 15 amino acids. Germline assignment: CDR1 SEHNR and CDR2 FQNEAQ (reference sequence). Together with reference TRBV7-9 and TRBJ2-5, the CDR3 gives the full variable domain: DTGVSQNPRHKITKRGQNVTFRCDPISEHNRLYWYRQTLGQGPEFLTYFQNEAQLEKSRLLSDRFSAERPKGSFSTLEIQRTEQGDSAMYLCASSVTGQIQETQYFGPGTRLLVL.

V and J are TRBV7-2 and TRBJ1-5; 10 bases are shared with TRBD1. The germline V gene encodes CDR1 SGHTA and CDR2 FQGNSA. Trimming cost V 1 base and J 6 bases; bases outside gene matches: 6. This CDR3 spans 16 amino acids. As DNA, the CDR3 is TGTGCCAGCAGCTTAGAGGCGACAGGGGGCTTTCAGCCCCAGCATTTT. It codes for CASSLEATGGFQPQHF. Based on the CDR3 plus reference TRBV7-2 and TRBJ1-5, the full variable domain is GAGVSQSPSNKVTEKGKDVELRCDPISGHTALYWYRQSLGQGLEFLIYFQGNSAPDKSGLPSDRFSAERTGGSVSTLTIQRTQQEDSAVYLCASSLEATGGFQPQHFGDGTRLSIL.

The chain combines TRBV9 with TRBJ2-5; D is undetermined. Germline-derived CDR1 and CDR2 are SGDLS and YYNGEE. Trimming stripped 4 bases from V and 6 bases from J, with 10 bases between. The CDR3 has 12 amino acids. In DNA, the CDR3 is TGTGCCAGCAGCCAAGACGGACAGACCCAGTACTTC. Translation gives CASSQDGQTQYF.

The genes are TRBV7-9 and TRBJ1-6; D uncertain. V was trimmed by 2 bases and J by 10 bases, leaving 9 bases between them. The CDR3 consists of 13 residues. Germline lookup yields CDR1 SEHNR and CDR2 FQNEAQ (reference sequence). The CDR3 spells CASSLLEGSPLHF. The CDR3 DNA reads TGTGCCAGCAGCTTATTGGAGGGATCACCCCTCCACTTT.

Concerning this clonotype itself: A read error may explain this, as a much larger clone is one base away. The rearrangement uses TRBV24-1 and TRBJ2-5; no definite D call. Germline lookup yields CDR1 KGHDR and CDR2 SFDVKD. This CDR3 has 12 residues. CDR3 amino acids: CASSDNVGTQYF. DNA of the CDR3: TGTGCCAGCAGTGATAACGTTGGAACCCAGTACTTC.

This rearrangement joins TRBV24-1 to TRBJ2-6; possibly TRBD1 for D (6 bases). V was clipped by 2 bases and J by 5 bases, with 9 bases between them. CDR3 length: 15 amino acids. Germline V lookup: CDR1 KGHDR, CDR2 SFDVKD. The chain's CDR3 is CATSDSRDRANVLTF. CDR3 DNA: TGTGCCACCAGTGATTCCCGGGACAGGGCCAACGTCCTGACTTTC.

The V and J genes are TRBV29-1 and TRBJ1-5; D uncertain. Germline V gene sequence: CDR1 SQVTM, CDR2 ANQGSEA. The CDR3 loop spans 11 amino acids. Trimming removed 7 bases at V and 5 bases at J, with 9 bases between. CDR3 sequence: CSEGGDQPQHF. In nucleotides, the CDR3 is TGCAGCGAGGGAGGCGATCAGCCCCAGCATTTT.

This clonotype was seen a few times. The J gene is TRBJ1-5, the V gene TRBV6-5; tentative D call: TRBD1 (5 bases). Germline values: CDR1 MNHEY, CDR2 SVGAGI. Trimming cost V 5 bases and J 5 bases, with 19 bases left between them. The CDR3 covers 16 residues. CDR3 nucleotide sequence: TGTGCCAGCAGTGTCGTAGGCCGCGGGACCGATCAGCCCCAGCATTTT. Translation gives CASSVVGRGTDQPQHF.

The CDR3 DNA is TGCAAGATCGGACAGGCCCAAGAGACCCAGTACTTC. Translating gives CKIGQAQETQYF. V and J are TRBV20-1 and TRBJ2-5; 7 nucleotides agree with TRBD1. CDR1 and CDR2 (germline): DFQATT, SNEGSKA (reference sequence). This CDR3 has 12 residues.

The sample holds many counts of this clonotype. The genes are TRBV2 and TRBJ1-5; D is ambiguous. V dropped 4 bases and J dropped 2 bases, with 6 bases sitting between them. The germline V gene has CDR1 SNHLY and CDR2 FYNNEI. This CDR3 is built from 13 residues. The CDR3 spells CASSGGGNQPQHF. The CDR3 DNA is TGTGCCAGCAGTGGTGGGGGCAATCAGCCCCAGCATTTT.

A remark on this clonotype: One end of the junction does not line up with germline, which may come from a read error. V and J are TRBV25-1 and TRBJ1-3; D gene ambiguous. CDR1 is MGHDK and CDR2 is SYGVNS in the germline V gene. This CDR3 region has 14 residues. The CDR3 DNA reads as TGTGCTAGCAACCCTTGGACGGGTGGAAACACCATATATTTT. This codes for CASNPWTGGNTIYF.

This clonotype was seen at least ten times. The genes are TRBV29-1 and TRBJ1-2; 8 nucleotides agree with TRBD1. The CDR3 extends over 13 amino acids. Germline CDR1 SQVTM, CDR2 ANQGSEA. J was trimmed by 2 bases and V by 7 bases; bases with no gene match: 6. The CDR3 bases are TGCAGCGCCGTTACAGGGGGAAACTATGGCTACACCTTC. This sequence encodes CSAVTGGNYGYTF.

This chain connects TRBV7-9 to TRBJ1-1; 9 nucleotides agree with TRBD1. Germline CDR1 and CDR2: SEHNR and FQNEAQ (reference sequence). V was pared by 4 bases and J by 9 bases, with 15 bases of the junction left unmatched. There are 16 residues in the CDR3. The CDR3 sequence: CASSSPNPSGTGKAFF. CDR3 DNA sequence: TGTGCCAGCAGCTCGCCAAACCCTTCCGGGACAGGGAAAGCTTTCTTT.

The CDR3: CATSRPAGSSASPLHF. CDR3 in DNA: TGTGCCACCAGCAGACCAGCCGGGTCCTCAGCTTCACCCCTCCACTTT. V usage is TRBV15 and J usage is TRBJ1-6; D uncertain. Trimming shortened V by 2 bases and J by 9 bases, and 17 bases separated the two germline ends. This CDR3 has 16 residues. Germline loops: CDR1 LNHNV, CDR2 YYDKDF (reference sequence).

The chain is built from TRBV10-3 and TRBJ1-2; a possible D gene is TRBD1 (5 bases). The ends were cut back, 8 bases at V and 6 bases at J, with 13 bases in the middle. This CDR3 comprises 12 residues. Germline-derived CDR1 and CDR2 are ENHRY and SYGVKD. CDR3 sequence: CAIGAGEDGYTF. CDR3 nucleotides: TGTGCCATCGGGGCGGGAGAGGATGGCTACACCTTC.

V gene TRBV10-3 combines with J gene TRBJ2-7; D possibly matches TRBD1 or TRBD2 (6 bases each). Trimming shortened V by 6 bases and J by 6 bases, and 21 bases separated the two germline ends. The CDR3 spans 15 residues. Germline CDR1 and CDR2: ENHRY and SYGVKD. This chain's CDR3 is CAISPSRGRDGEQYF. The CDR3 DNA is TGTGCCATCAGCCCATCCCGGGGGCGAGATGGCGAGCAGTACTTC.

As for this clonotype: This sequence may be a read error, since a much larger clone differs from it by one base. The V gene is TRBV24-1, the J gene TRBJ2-5; maybe TRBD2 (5 bases). The CDR3 runs 14 residues. Germline CDR1 is KGHDR and CDR2 is SFDVKD. CDR3 DNA sequence: TGTGCCACCAGTGATTCGGACTGGCAAGAGACCCGGTACTTC. Its translation: CATSDSDWQETRYF.